This T cell receptor (beta chain) was observed in a study of T cell responses to AZD1222 COVID-19 vaccine. To note about this clone: What it recognizes is unknown.

TCRdb keeps only in-frame clones here, not all; method: immunoSEQ multiplex PCR. The table includes around 130,000 clones, about 86% detected once. The CDR3 runs to 16 residues. Per the germline V gene, CDR1 is KGHDR and CDR2 is SFDVKD. Trimming pared 0 bases from V and 8 bases from J, leaving 13 bases between. General study points: Dominant CD4 TCR responses targeted spike regions 160-218 and 743-854.

The sequenced sample was peripheral blood, obtained on day 0 of AZD1222 vaccination. This clonotype originated in an adult in good health. The chain employs TRBV24-1 and TRBJ1-6; D gene uncertain. The CDR3 here is CATSDLHRSGYSPLHF. The CDR3 bases are TGTGCCACCAGTGATTTGCATCGCTCGGGTTATTCACCCCTCCACTTT.